Presented here are 13 T cell receptor beta chains from one specimen sequenced in a study of blood T cell repertoires in COVID-19. Sequencing was performed with immunoSEQ multiplex PCR; in TCRdb, only in-frame clones are kept and a portion is missing. The data show roughly 250,000 clones, approximately 90% seen once. Sequenced input: PBMCs or T cells enriched from blood (not recorded which). These TCRs come from a woman between 50 and 59 years old who had recovered from COVID-19.

This clone was recorded once. This chain uses TRBV16 with TRBJ1-1, with D perhaps matching TRBD1 (6 bases). The CDR3 spans 19 residues. CDR1 is KGHSY and CDR2 is FQNENV in the germline V gene. V gave up 4 bases and J gave up 0 bases, with 24 bases separating them. CDR3 residues: CASSPRTVSGYGMNTEAFF. DNA of the CDR3: TGTGCCAGCAGCCCCCGGACAGTGTCCGGTTATGGCATGAACACTGAAGCTTTCTTT.

This clone was found a few times. The chain carries TRBV27 and TRBJ1-2; possibly TRBD1 for D (5 bases). Trimming took 6 bases from V and 0 from J, leaving 14 bases between them. The CDR3 runs 15 residues. Germline-derived CDR1 and CDR2 are MNHEY and SMNVEV (reference sequence). CDR3 sequence (DNA): TGTGCCAGCAGCCCCCTTTCGGACACTAACTATGGCTACACCTTC. Translation: CASSPLSDTNYGYTF.

The chain combines TRBV6-2 or TRBV6-3 with TRBJ2-7; D gene ambiguous. V lost 0 bases and J lost 0, with 12 bases in between. Germline V lookup: CDR1 MNHEY, CDR2 SVGEGT. This CDR3 comprises 16 residues. CDR3 region: CASSYSGRVNSYEQYF. The DNA for the CDR3 is TGTGCCAGCAGTTACTCTGGGCGAGTAAACTCCTACGAGCAGTACTTC.

The rearrangement links TRBV5-1 to TRBJ1-2; 11 bases match TRBD1. CDR3 size: 16 residues. After removal of 4 bases from V and 1 base from J, the junction contained 6 bases not matched to a gene. In germline, CDR1 is SGHRS, CDR2 YFSETQ. In nucleotides, the CDR3 is TGCGCCAGCAGCCAATCGGACAGGGGGCTTAACTATGGCTACACCTTC. It specifies CASSQSDRGLNYGYTF.

V and J are TRBV6-5 and TRBJ1-1, with D unclear. The germline CDR1 and CDR2 sequences are MNHEY and SVGAGI. CDR3 length equals 13 residues. With 7 bases removed from V and 1 base from J, the gap between germline ends came to 10 bases. In DNA, the CDR3 is TGTGCCAGCATCCTAGACGGGAACACTGAAGCTTTCTTT. It codes for CASILDGNTEAFF.

J is TRBJ2-3 and V is TRBV3-1 (or the pseudogene TRBV3-2); TRBD2 matches at 10 bases. V shed 0 bases, J shed 0 bases, and the junction held 0 bases outside the gene matches. This CDR3 has 16 amino acids. Germline V gene data show CDR1 as LGHDT and CDR2 as YNNKEL (reference sequence). This CDR3 reads CASSQDSGGSTDTQYF. CDR3 sequence (DNA): TGTGCCAGCAGCCAAGATAGCGGGGGGAGCACAGATACGCAGTATTTT.

The chain links TRBV6-5 to TRBJ2-3; D gene uncertain. This CDR3 is 14 amino acids long. Germline lookup yields CDR1 MNHEY and CDR2 SVGAGI. Trimming removed 0 bases at V and 1 base at J, with 5 bases between. CDR3 region: CASSYSGRTDTQYF. DNA of the CDR3: TGTGCCAGCAGTTACTCCGGTCGCACAGATACGCAGTATTTT.

The chain is built from TRBV25-1 and TRBJ1-1; weak D call: TRBD1 (6 bases). V lost 6 bases to trimming and J lost 0 bases, with 14 bases between them. The CDR3 length is 15 residues. Germline-derived CDR1 and CDR2 are MGHDK and SYGVNS. The CDR3 DNA reads TGTGCCAGCAGGGGCCAGGGGACGTTGAACACTGAAGCTTTCTTT. This encodes CASRGQGTLNTEAFF.

V gene TRBV5-1 combines with J gene TRBJ2-7; 10 nucleotides match TRBD2. In germline, CDR1 is SGHRS, CDR2 YFSETQ. Trimming removed 0 bases from V and 3 bases from J; junction bases left unmatched: 9. The CDR3 sequence is 17 residues long. The CDR3 DNA reads TGCGCCAGCAGCTTGGACGGACTAGCGGCGTTAGGCTACGAGCAGTACTTC. As protein: CASSLDGLAALGYEQYF.

CDR3 in DNA: TGTGCCTGGAGTACCCAGGGAGGAGGGCCCCAGCATTTT. It specifies CAWSTQGGGPQHF. V gene TRBV30 combines with J gene TRBJ1-5; possible D gene TRBD1, 5 bases. Germline V gene data show CDR1 as GTSNPN and CDR2 as SVGIG (reference sequence). V was cut by 2 bases and J by 9 bases, with 14 bases left in between. This CDR3 contains 13 residues.

The chain carries TRBV6-5 and TRBJ1-2; TRBD1 aligns across 10 bases. Germline CDR1 MNHEY, CDR2 SVGAGI. J was trimmed by 4 bases and V by 5 bases; bases with no gene match: 7. The CDR3 contains 15 residues. CDR3 DNA sequence: TGTGCCAGCAGTCCGCAGACAGGGGGCGCCTATGGCTACACCTTC. This codes for CASSPQTGGAYGYTF.

V usage is TRBV10-1 and J usage is TRBJ1-2; 8 positions agree with TRBD1. V lost 7 bases and J lost 3; bases outside the gene matches: 7. CDR1 and CDR2 (germline): WNHNN, SYGVQD (reference sequence). The CDR3 runs to 14 residues. The CDR3 loop reads CASTGQGYYYGYTF. The CDR3 DNA sequence: TGCGCCAGCACCGGACAGGGATATTACTATGGCTACACCTTC.

The V gene is TRBV24-1, the J gene TRBJ2-1; 12 nucleotides agree with TRBD1. Trimming took 2 bases from V and 6 from J; bases not matched to a gene: 7. The CDR3 loop spans 17 amino acids. Looked up from germline, CDR1 is KGHDR and CDR2 is SFDVKD. In DNA, the CDR3 is TGTGCCACCAGTGATTCCACGGGACAGGGGGCGGTCAATGAGCAGTTCTTC. Protein product: CATSDSTGQGAVNEQFF.